The 25 T cell receptor beta chains in this list originate from one sample, sequenced in a study of T cell clones after liver transplantation. Some clones are missing from TCRdb's copy, which holds only in-frame ones; the method was immunoSEQ multiplex PCR. Of under 7,000 clones in the sample, roughly three quarters are singletons; the top ten hold more than 10%. The material was CD8+ T cells from blood, obtained almost 47 months after liver transplant. Receptors originate from a human patient who received a liver transplant. Some T cells may possibly be graft donor cells.

The CDR3 here is CASWGGNSYEQYF. DNA of the CDR3: TGTGCCAGCTGGGGGGGAAACTCCTACGAGCAGTACTTC. The chain joins TRBV27 to TRBJ2-7, with 7 bases lining up with TRBD2. There are 13 residues in the CDR3. Germline V CDR1 and CDR2: MNHEY, SMNVEV (reference sequence). V trimming: 8 bases; J trimming: 0 bases; junction bases outside the gene matches: 4.

CDR3 protein: CASSLGPLRAGANVLTF. CDR3 DNA: TGTGCCAGCAGCTTAGGCCCCCTGCGGGCTGGGGCCAACGTCCTGACTTTC. This chain links TRBV11-2 with TRBJ2-6, with D possibly TRBD2 on 5 matching bases. The CDR3 totals 17 residues. Trimming took 1 base from V and 2 from J, leaving 12 bases between them. CDR1 and CDR2 from the germline V gene are SGHAT and FQNNGV.

The CDR3 sequence is CASRLITGASTDTQYF. The CDR3 bases are TGTGCCAGCAGGCTCATAACGGGGGCGTCCACAGATACGCAGTATTTT. The V call is TRBV7-2, the J call TRBJ2-3; D possibly uses TRBD1 or TRBD2 (6 bases each). CDR1 is SGHTA and CDR2 is FQGNSA in the germline V gene. This CDR3 comprises 16 residues. V lost 6 bases and J 2 bases, leaving 18 bases between the germline ends.

The genes are TRBV7-8 and TRBJ2-5; 13 bases fit TRBD2. The CDR3 loop spans 16 amino acids. V shed 6 bases, J shed 5 bases, and the junction held 9 bases outside the gene matches. The germline gives CDR1 SGHVS, CDR2 FQNEAQ. CDR3 amino acids: CASSRTSGSGGETQYF. In nucleotides, the CDR3 is TGTGCCAGCAGTCGGACTAGCGGGAGTGGGGGTGAGACCCAGTACTTC.

The gene calls are TRBV27 and TRBJ2-7; D is perhaps TRBD1 (6 bases). From germline, CDR1 is MNHEY and CDR2 SMNVEV (reference sequence). The CDR3 extends over 14 amino acids. V gave up 1 base and J gave up 4 bases, with 11 bases separating them. Written as DNA, the CDR3 is TGTGCCAGCAGTTTATTGGGCAGGGGTTACGAGCAGTACTTC. It yields the protein CASSLLGRGYEQYF.

This clone was seen only a few times. The V and J genes are TRBV7-9 and TRBJ1-1, with D possibly being TRBD1 (6 bases). Germline V gene data show CDR1 as SEHNR and CDR2 as FQNEAQ (reference sequence). The CDR3 spans 16 residues. V was shortened by 0 bases and J by 1 base, with 12 bases between the two germline ends. The CDR3 loop reads CASSLARWTANTEAFF. The CDR3 coding sequence is TGTGCCAGCAGCTTAGCCCGATGGACAGCGAACACTGAAGCTTTCTTT.

This clone turned up a few times. The chain carries TRBV29-1 and TRBJ1-1; D remains ambiguous. Germline V lookup: CDR1 SQVTM, CDR2 ANQGSEA. The CDR3 runs to 12 residues. V was pared by 3 bases and J by 2 bases, with 7 bases between. In DNA, the CDR3 is TGCAGCGTTGAGGCGGACAACACTGAAGCTTTCTTT. Translated, it gives CSVEADNTEAFF.

V usage is TRBV15 and J usage is TRBJ1-1; D is ambiguous. Trimming cost V 3 bases and J 7 bases, with 9 bases left between them. Germline CDR1 LNHNV, CDR2 YYDKDF (reference sequence). The CDR3 sequence is 12 residues long. This CDR3 reads CATSRGSFEAFF. The CDR3 DNA sequence: TGTGCCACCAGCAGGGGGTCTTTTGAAGCTTTCTTT.

The genes are TRBV30 and TRBJ2-7; D remains unclear. V was pared by 0 bases and J by 6 bases, with 12 bases between. Germline lookup yields CDR1 GTSNPN and CDR2 SVGIG (reference sequence). The CDR3 has 13 amino acids. DNA of the CDR3: TGTGCCTGGAGTGTAATCTCTAGGGCCGAGCAGTACTTC. Translating gives CAWSVISRAEQYF.

The V gene is TRBV30, the J gene TRBJ2-1; possible D gene TRBD2, 5 bases. V lost 1 base, J lost 4 bases, and 5 bases lay in between. The CDR3 is made up of 12 amino acids. Looked up from germline, CDR1 is GTSNPN and CDR2 is SVGIG (reference sequence). The CDR3 is CAWSAGYNEQFF. The CDR3 DNA is TGTGCCTGGAGTGCGGGGTACAATGAGCAGTTCTTC. The full variable domain, rest sourced from reference TRBV30 and TRBJ2-1, is SQTIHQWPATLVQPVGSPLSLECTVEGTSNPNLYWYRQAAGRGLQLLFYSVGIGQISSEVPQNLSASRPQDRQFILSSKKLLLSDSGFYLCAWSAGYNEQFFGPGTRLTVL.

This rearrangement joins TRBV7-9 to TRBJ2-1; 10 nucleotides line up with TRBD2. The germline V gene has CDR1 SEHNR and CDR2 FQNEAQ (reference sequence). This CDR3 contains 13 residues. V trimming: 1 base; J trimming: 9 bases; junction bases outside the gene matches: 0. The CDR3 loop is CASSLGLAGEQFF. DNA for the CDR3: TGTGCCAGCAGCTTAGGACTAGCGGGTGAGCAGTTCTTC.

The chain recombines TRBV5-6 with TRBJ1-2; D unclear. V lost 0 bases and J 3 bases, leaving 12 bases between the germline ends. Germline CDR1 and CDR2: SGHDT and YYEEEE. CDR3 size: 15 residues. Here the CDR3 DNA reads TGTGCCAGCAGCTTGGGAATGGACGGATACTATGGCTACACCTTC. This codes for CASSLGMDGYYGYTF.

The chain carries TRBV2 and TRBJ2-1; TRBD2 matches 7 bases. The CDR3 has 15 amino acids. Trimming cost V 6 bases and J 0 bases; bases outside gene matches: 5. Per germline, CDR1 SNHLY and CDR2 FYNNEI. The CDR3 sequence: CASSGGKLSYNEQFF. The CDR3, as DNA: TGTGCCAGCAGCGGGGGGAAGCTCTCCTACAATGAGCAGTTCTTC.

J is TRBJ2-3 and V is TRBV27, with TRBD1 as a possible D gene (6 bases). This CDR3 contains 17 residues. The V gene's germline CDR1 is MNHEY and CDR2 SMNVEV (reference sequence). V gave up 6 bases and J gave up 0 bases, with 19 bases separating them. CDR3 bases: TGTGCCAGCAGACCTGGCGAAGTCACAGGGAGCACAGATACGCAGTATTTT. Protein: CASRPGEVTGSTDTQYF.

The CDR3 nucleotides are TGTGCCAGCAGCTTGGCTGCGAGCCTAAGCACAGATACGCAGTATTTT. It translates to CASSLAASLSTDTQYF. The rearrangement uses TRBV5-6 and TRBJ2-3; no clear D. Germline assignment: CDR1 SGHDT and CDR2 YYEEEE. The CDR3 consists of 16 residues. V was cut by 0 bases and J by 0 bases, with 11 bases left in between.

The rearrangement uses TRBV6-1 and TRBJ1-1; D gene ambiguous. CDR1 is MNHNS, CDR2 SASEGT, per germline. This CDR3 contains 12 residues. Trimming took 7 bases from V and 1 from J, leaving 7 bases between them. CDR3 protein: CASKWANTEAFF. In nucleotides, the CDR3 is TGTGCCAGCAAGTGGGCGAACACTGAAGCTTTCTTT.

This clone was counted a single time. This chain connects TRBV11-3 to TRBJ1-1; D remains ambiguous. V was clipped by 3 bases and J by 2 bases, with 7 bases between them. This CDR3 has 13 amino acids. The germline V gene has CDR1 SGHNT and CDR2 YENEEA. This CDR3 reads CASSFGPNTEAFF. Written as DNA, the CDR3 is TGTGCCAGCAGCTTCGGGCCTAACACTGAAGCTTTCTTT.

The chain links TRBV1 to TRBJ2-2; the D call of TRBD2 is as the table states it, not checked on the DNA. TRBV1 is recorded as a pseudogene. This CDR3 spans 16 amino acids. The CDR3 sequence is CTSSLRLAENTGELFF. The CDR3 DNA follows: TGCACCAGCAGCCTACGACTAGCGGAGAACACCGGGGAGCTGTTTTTT.

This clone was detected only once. The CDR3 reads CASSIEAGDSGSDPYEQYF. The CDR3 DNA sequence: TGCGCCAGCAGTATAGAAGCGGGGGATAGCGGGAGTGATCCCTACGAGCAGTACTTC. The V gene is TRBV10-1, the J gene TRBJ2-7, with TRBD2 matching 9 bases. The CDR3 is made up of 19 amino acids. Germline V gives CDR1 WNHNN, CDR2 SYGVQD (reference sequence). V shed 5 bases, J shed 2 bases, and the junction held 19 bases outside the gene matches.

This rearrangement joins TRBV12-5 to TRBJ1-5, with D maybe TRBD1 (5 bases). V lost 2 bases and J 2 bases, leaving 7 bases between the germline ends. Germline CDR1 is LGHNT and CDR2 is FRNRAP. This CDR3 comprises 14 residues. The CDR3 reads CASGLSGGNQPQHF. DNA for the CDR3: TGTGCTAGTGGTTTGTCGGGGGGCAATCAGCCCCAGCATTTT.

The chain has TRBV7-6 and TRBJ2-7; 7 bases agree with TRBD1. CDR3 length: 14 amino acids. The V gene's germline CDR1 is SGHVS and CDR2 FNYEAQ. Trimming took 3 bases from V and 3 from J; bases not matched to a gene: 5. CDR3: CASSFRQGFYEQYF. CDR3 in DNA: TGTGCCAGCAGCTTTCGACAGGGCTTCTACGAGCAGTACTTC.

V gene TRBV9 combines with J gene TRBJ2-1, with D hard to call. V dropped 0 bases and J dropped 3 bases, with 10 bases sitting between them. Germline-derived CDR1 and CDR2 are SGDLS and YYNGEE. This CDR3 has 15 residues. CDR3 nucleotides: TGTGCCAGCAGCGTAGATGGCGTGTACTACAATGAGCAGTTCTTC. It is translated as CASSVDGVYYNEQFF.

The chain carries TRBV9 and TRBJ1-4; D is ambiguous. This CDR3 comprises 15 residues. V was clipped by 5 bases and J by 8 bases, with 19 bases between them. Germline V gives CDR1 SGDLS, CDR2 YYNGEE. CDR3 in DNA: TGTGCCAGCAGTCTTTCCCTTATATCCGAAGAAAAACTGTTTTTT. Protein product: CASSLSLISEEKLFF. The entire variable domain, with the rest obtained from reference TRBV9 and TRBJ1-4, is as follows: DSGVTQTPKHLITATGQRVTLRCSPRSGDLSVYWYQQSLDQGLQFLIQYYNGEERAKGNILERFSAQQFPDLHSELNLSSLELGDSALYFCASSLSLISEEKLFFGSGTQLSVL.

The gene calls are TRBV5-6 and TRBJ1-1; D remains unclear. Trimming removed 0 bases from V and 4 bases from J, with 13 bases in between. The CDR3 totals 15 residues. Germline V gene sequence: CDR1 SGHDT, CDR2 YYEEEE. The CDR3 bases are TGTGCCAGCAGCTTGGGAACTTTAATGGGCACTGAAGCTTTCTTT. This gives the protein CASSLGTLMGTEAFF.

CDR3 sequence reads: CASSLAITAVTLETQYF. CDR3 nucleotides: TGTGCCAGCAGCTTAGCGATTACGGCGGTGACCTTAGAGACCCAGTACTTC. The chain carries TRBV7-6 and TRBJ2-5; no clear D gene. CDR1 SGHVS and CDR2 FNYEAQ come from the germline V gene. The CDR3 is 17 amino acids. V was pared by 0 bases and J by 4 bases, with 18 bases between.